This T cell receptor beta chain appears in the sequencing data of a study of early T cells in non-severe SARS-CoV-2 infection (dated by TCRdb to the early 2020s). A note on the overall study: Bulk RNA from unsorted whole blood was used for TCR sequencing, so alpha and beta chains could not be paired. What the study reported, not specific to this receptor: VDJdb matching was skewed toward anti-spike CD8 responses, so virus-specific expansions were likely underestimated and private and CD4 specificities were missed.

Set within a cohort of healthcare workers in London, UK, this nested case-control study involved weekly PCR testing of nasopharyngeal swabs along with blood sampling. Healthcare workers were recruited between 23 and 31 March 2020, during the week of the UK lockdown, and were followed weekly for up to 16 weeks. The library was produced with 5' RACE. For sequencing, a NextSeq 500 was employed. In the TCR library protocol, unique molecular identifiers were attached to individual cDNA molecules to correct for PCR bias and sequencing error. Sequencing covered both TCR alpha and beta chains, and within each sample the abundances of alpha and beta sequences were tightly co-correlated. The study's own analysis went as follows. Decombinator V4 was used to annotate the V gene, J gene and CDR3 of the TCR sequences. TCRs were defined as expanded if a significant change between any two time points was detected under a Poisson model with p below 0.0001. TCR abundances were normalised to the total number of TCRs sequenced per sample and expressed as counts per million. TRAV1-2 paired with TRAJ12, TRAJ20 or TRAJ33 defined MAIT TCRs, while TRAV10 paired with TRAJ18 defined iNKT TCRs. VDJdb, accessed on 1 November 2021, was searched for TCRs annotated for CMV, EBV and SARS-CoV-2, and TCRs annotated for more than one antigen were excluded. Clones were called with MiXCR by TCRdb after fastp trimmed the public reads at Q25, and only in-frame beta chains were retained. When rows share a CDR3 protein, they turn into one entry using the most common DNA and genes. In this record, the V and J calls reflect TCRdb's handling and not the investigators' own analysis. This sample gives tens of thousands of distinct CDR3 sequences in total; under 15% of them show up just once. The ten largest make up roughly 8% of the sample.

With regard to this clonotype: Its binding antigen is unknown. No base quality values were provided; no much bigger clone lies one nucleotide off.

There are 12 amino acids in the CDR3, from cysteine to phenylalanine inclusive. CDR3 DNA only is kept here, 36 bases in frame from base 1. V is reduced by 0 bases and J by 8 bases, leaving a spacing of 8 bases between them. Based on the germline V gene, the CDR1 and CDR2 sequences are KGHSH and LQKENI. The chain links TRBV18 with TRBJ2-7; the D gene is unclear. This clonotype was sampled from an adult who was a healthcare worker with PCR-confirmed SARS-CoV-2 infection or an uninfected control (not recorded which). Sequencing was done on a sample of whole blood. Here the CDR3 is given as CASSPPLEKQYF. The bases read TGTGCCAGCTCACCACCGCTTGAGAAGCAGTACTTC.